Below, 32 T cell receptor beta chains from the same sample are listed, as sequenced in a study of T cells in Graves' hyperthyroidism and ophthalmopathy. TCR beta CDR3 region amplification was performed from RNA transcripts. HTBI primers were the set used in a first-round RT-PCR of the TCR CDR3. TCRdb ran MiXCR on the multiplex PCR reads and lists one entry per CDR3 protein. Of 300,000 or so distinct CDR3 sequences in the sample, around a sixth were seen once. Sequencing was done on a sample of blood. The receptors stem from a woman aged 45-60 years with Graves' hyperthyroidism.

This clonotype has just a few counts. The chain links TRBV7-3 to TRBJ1-1, with D unresolved. Germline assignment: CDR1 SGHTA and CDR2 FQGTGA. This CDR3 comprises 13 residues. Trimming left V 5 bases short and J 3 bases short, with 10 bases between. The DNA for the CDR3 is TGTGCCAGCAGCCTAAAACTGTACACTGAAGCTTTCTTT. It specifies CASSLKLYTEAFF. The complete variable domain, with remaining parts taken from reference TRBV7-3 and TRBJ1-1, reads GAGVSQTPSNKVTEKGKYVELRCDPISGHTALYWYRQSLGQGPEFLIYFQGTGAADDSGLPNDRFFAVRPEGSVSTLKIQRTERGDSAVYLCASSLKLYTEAFFGQGTRLTVV.

This clonotype showed up just a few times. The chain carries TRBV10-3 and TRBJ2-1; D remains unclear. This CDR3 has 11 amino acids. V lost 4 bases and J 5 bases, leaving 3 bases between the germline ends. CDR1 is ENHRY and CDR2 is SYGVKD in the germline V gene. CDR3 nucleotide sequence: TGTGCCATCAGTGTCAACAATGAGCAGTTCTTC. Translated, it gives CAISVNNEQFF.

The rearrangement uses TRBV28 and TRBJ2-7, with D maybe TRBD2 (6 bases). Trimming left V 8 bases short and J 6 bases short, with 14 bases between. In germline, CDR1 is MDHEN, CDR2 SYDVKM. The CDR3 totals 12 residues. CDR3 bases: TGTGCCAGCGGGCGTACTAGCCTCGAGCAGTACTTC. Translating it yields CASGRTSLEQYF. Full variable domain (missing parts from reference TRBV28 and TRBJ2-7): DVKVTQSSRYLVKRTGEKVFLECVQDMDHENMFWYRQDPGLGLRLIYFSYDVKMKEKGDIPEGYSVSREKKERFSLILESASTNQTSMYLCASGRTSLEQYFGPGTRLTVT.

Ten or more counts support this clonotype. The chain combines TRBV12-3 or TRBV12-4 with TRBJ1-1; D is perhaps TRBD1 (6 bases). This CDR3 has 16 residues. Trimming shortened V by 6 bases and J by 1 base, and 18 bases separated the two germline ends. CDR3 sequence (DNA): TGTGCCAGCAGCCGCATGTTTGGGGGGGCGAACACTGAAGCTTTCTTT. It codes for CASSRMFGGANTEAFF.

As for this clonotype: This sequence may be a read error, since a much larger clone differs from it by one base. This chain joins TRBV18 and TRBJ1-4; D call uncertain. With 2 bases removed from V and 8 bases from J, the gap between germline ends came to 18 bases. The CDR3 loop spans 16 amino acids. From germline, CDR1 is KGHSH and CDR2 LQKENI. For the CDR3, the DNA is TGTGCCAGCTCACCAGGCCCCGGCCCCCTGGGAGAAAAACTGTTTTTT. Amino acid sequence: CASSPGPGPLGEKLFF.

This clonotype has a count of ten or more. The rearrangement uses TRBV6-1 and TRBJ2-5; either TRBD1 or TRBD2 may fit D (5 bases each). This CDR3 is built from 15 residues. The germline V gene encodes CDR1 MNHNS and CDR2 SASEGT. Trimming removed 7 bases from V and 1 base from J, with 16 bases in between. The CDR3 protein is CASTLSGTAQETQYF. For the CDR3, the DNA is TGTGCCAGCACGTTATCCGGGACGGCCCAAGAGACCCAGTACTTC.

Many counts were recorded for this clonotype. The chain employs TRBV20-1 and TRBJ2-3; D unclear. The V gene's germline CDR1 is DFQATT and CDR2 SNEGSKA (reference sequence). Trimming cost V 0 bases and J 5 bases, with 0 bases left between them. The CDR3 loop spans 10 amino acids. The CDR3 here is CSAREDTQYF. The CDR3 nucleotides read TGCAGTGCTAGAGAAGATACGCAGTATTTT.

This clonotype showed up just a few times. The chain has TRBV6-1 and TRBJ1-2; D unclear. The germline V gene encodes CDR1 MNHNS and CDR2 SASEGT. The CDR3 sequence is 18 residues long. Trimming cost V 9 bases and J 1 base, with 27 bases left between them. In nucleotides, the CDR3 is TGTGCCAGTATGCTCGTTGGGGTTATGGACGGCGTTAACTATGGCTACACCTTC. Amino acids: CASMLVGVMDGVNYGYTF.

V and J are TRBV9 and TRBJ2-3; TRBD2 matches at 8 bases. The CDR3 sequence is 19 residues long. Germline CDR1 is SGDLS and CDR2 is YYNGEE. V trimming: 3 bases; J trimming: 2 bases; junction bases outside the gene matches: 17. The CDR3 sequence: CASSAAGGRGDLFTDTQYF. The CDR3 nucleotides read TGTGCCAGCAGCGCTGCCGGGGGGCGGGGGGACCTTTTCACAGATACGCAGTATTTT.

This clonotype has ten or more counts. The CDR3 region is CASSALLNTDTQYF. CDR3 nucleotides: TGTGCCAGCAGTGCACTTTTAAACACAGATACGCAGTATTTT. The V call is TRBV2, the J call TRBJ2-3; D gene unclear. Germline CDR1 and CDR2: SNHLY and FYNNEI. With 4 bases removed from V and 2 bases from J, the gap between germline ends came to 10 bases. The CDR3 is 14 amino acids.

The chain has TRBV10-3 and TRBJ1-5; 8 positions match TRBD1. The germline V gene encodes CDR1 ENHRY and CDR2 SYGVKD. Losses at the gene ends were 6 bases for V and 2 bases for J; bases not matched to a gene: 6. This CDR3 has 15 residues. The CDR3 coding sequence is TGTGCCATCAGCCTGACAGGGGATGGCAATCAGCCCCAGCATTTT. Protein sequence: CAISLTGDGNQPQHF.

The V and J genes are TRBV18 and TRBJ2-5, with D unclear. Germline values: CDR1 KGHSH, CDR2 LQKENI. The V end was cut by 6 bases, the J end by 3 bases, with 8 bases between. This CDR3 spans 12 amino acids. CDR3 DNA: TGTGCCAGCTCCCCTACCGAAGAGACCCAGTACTTC. It encodes CASSPTEETQYF.

The CDR3 loop is CASSGQGGRQETQYF. The CDR3 DNA sequence: TGTGCCAGCAGCGGACAGGGGGGCCGCCAAGAGACCCAGTACTTC. The V and J genes are TRBV6-1 and TRBJ2-5, with 10 nucleotides matching TRBD1. The germline CDR1 and CDR2 sequences are MNHNS and SASEGT. J gave up 1 base and V 6 bases, and 5 bases lay outside the gene matches. The CDR3 has 15 amino acids.

The chain employs TRBV7-2 and TRBJ1-4, with D unresolved. CDR1 SGHTA and CDR2 FQGNSA come from the germline V gene. CDR3 length: 14 residues. The V end lost 5 bases, the J end lost 7 bases, and 14 bases lay between the germline ends. The CDR3 nucleotides are TGTGCCAGCAGCCCAGCAGCGTTCACTGAAAAACTGTTTTTT. Its protein is CASSPAAFTEKLFF.

V is TRBV7-2 and J is TRBJ2-2; 9 bases map to TRBD2. V gave up 5 bases and J gave up 4 bases; unmatched junction bases: 8. This CDR3 comprises 16 residues. CDR1 is SGHTA, CDR2 FQGNSA, per germline. CDR3: CASSPQETSGTGELFF. CDR3 bases: TGTGCCAGCAGCCCTCAGGAGACTAGCGGCACCGGGGAGCTGTTTTTT.

Ten or more counts support this clonotype. The chain uses TRBV2 and TRBJ2-7; 9 bases are shared with TRBD2. The CDR3 contains 13 residues. J gave up 9 bases and V 1 base, and 4 bases lay outside the gene matches. Germline loops: CDR1 SNHLY, CDR2 FYNNEI. The CDR3 protein is CASSEGTSALQYF. The CDR3 nucleotides are TGTGCCAGCAGTGAAGGGACTAGCGCTTTGCAGTACTTC.

The V gene is TRBV2, the J gene TRBJ2-7; 10 nucleotides agree with TRBD1. The CDR3 length is 13 residues. The germline CDR1 and CDR2 sequences are SNHLY and FYNNEI. The J segment lost 4 bases and the V segment lost 6 bases, leaving 3 bases of the junction unmatched. The CDR3 DNA reads TGTGCCAGCAGACGGGGACAGGGGTACGAGCAGTACTTC. Protein product: CASRRGQGYEQYF.

This chain joins TRBV7-6 and TRBJ1-2, with D perhaps TRBD1 (5 bases). The length of the CDR3 is 15 residues. V was cut by 5 bases and J by 2 bases, with 15 bases left in between. From germline, CDR1 is SGHVS and CDR2 FNYEAQ. The CDR3 protein is CASSDLRGKNYGYTF. The DNA of the CDR3 is TGTGCCAGCAGCGACTTGAGGGGAAAAAACTATGGCTACACCTTC.

The table lists this clonotype with a few counts. V usage is TRBV5-5 and J usage is TRBJ2-7; no clear D gene. In germline, CDR1 is SGHKS, CDR2 YYEKEE (reference sequence). The length of the CDR3 is 15 residues. V lost 2 bases and J 2 bases, leaving 14 bases between the germline ends. The CDR3 DNA reads TGTGCCAGCAGCTTCGCGGAGACGGTAGCCTACGAGCAGTACTTC. Translated, it gives CASSFAETVAYEQYF.

This clonotype appeared many times. V is TRBV2 and J is TRBJ1-6, with TRBD1 matching over 8 bases. With V trimmed by 3 bases and J by 10 bases, 5 bases remained unmatched. This CDR3 contains 14 residues. From germline, CDR1 is SNHLY and CDR2 FYNNEI. This CDR3 is CASSEGQASSPLHF. CDR3 coding DNA: TGTGCCAGCAGTGAGGGACAGGCTTCCTCACCCCTCCACTTT.

This clonotype was observed many times. The CDR3: CASSYLGQGGEAFF. The DNA of the CDR3 is TGTGCCAGCAGTTACCTCGGTCAGGGAGGTGAAGCTTTCTTT. The rearrangement links TRBV6-6 to TRBJ1-1, with a possible D match to TRBD1 (5 bases). This CDR3 region has 14 residues. Germline CDR1 reads MNHNY; CDR2 reads SVGAGI (reference sequence). The V and J ends lost 2 bases and 7 bases respectively, with 14 bases between them.

The chain has TRBV20-1 and TRBJ2-2; D is perhaps TRBD2 (5 bases). The CDR3 has 15 amino acids. V was cut by 0 bases and J by 4 bases, with 12 bases left in between. Germline V lookup: CDR1 DFQATT, CDR2 SNEGSKA (reference sequence). The CDR3 sequence: CSARDWSLATGELFF. The CDR3 nucleotides are TGCAGTGCTAGAGATTGGAGCCTAGCCACCGGGGAGCTGTTTTTT.

This clonotype was picked up a small number of times. This chain connects TRBV29-1 to TRBJ2-3; no reliable D call. CDR1 is SQVTM and CDR2 is ANQGSEA in the germline V gene. Trimming took 1 base from V and 3 from J, leaving 5 bases between them. The CDR3 covers 12 residues. Here the CDR3 reads CSVEVATDTQYF. The CDR3 DNA sequence: TGCAGCGTTGAAGTGGCTACAGATACGCAGTATTTT.

This clonotype was detected only a few times. The chain links TRBV6-1 to TRBJ2-7, with 8 positions matching TRBD1. With 6 bases clipped from V and 2 bases from J, the junction kept 9 bases outside the gene matches. Per the germline V gene, CDR1 is MNHNS and CDR2 is SASEGT. The CDR3 runs to 15 residues. The chain's CDR3 is CASRPGTGRAYEQYV. CDR3 sequence (DNA): TGTGCCAGCAGGCCCGGGACAGGTCGGGCCTACGAGCAGTACGTC.

This clonotype was seen only a few times. Written as DNA, the CDR3 is TGTGCCAGTAGTCCGGATTTCGCCGCGATCTATGGCTACACCTTC. Its protein is CASSPDFAAIYGYTF. V and J are TRBV19 and TRBJ1-2; D is unresolved. CDR3 size: 15 residues. With 5 bases removed from V and 4 bases from J, the gap between germline ends came to 17 bases. CDR1 LNHDA and CDR2 SQIVND come from the germline V gene (reference sequence).

This chain uses TRBV28 with TRBJ2-7; D is perhaps TRBD1 or TRBD2 (6 bases each). Looked up from germline, CDR1 is MDHEN and CDR2 is SYDVKM. The CDR3 contains 15 residues. Trimming left V 8 bases short and J 7 bases short, with 24 bases between. CDR3 sequence: CASETGAGDLREQYF. The CDR3 nucleotides read TGTGCCAGCGAAACGGGGGCAGGGGATTTACGAGAGCAGTACTTC.

This clonotype was observed at least ten times. This chain uses TRBV20-1 with TRBJ2-3, with 7 positions matching TRBD1. The germline gives CDR1 DFQATT, CDR2 SNEGSKA (reference sequence). The CDR3 has 13 residues. The CDR3 nucleotides read TGCACCGAGGGGGCTCCCCCACACGGCACGCAGTATTTT. Its protein product is CTEGAPPHGTQYF.

Details on this clonotype: This may be a read error, as it is one base from a much larger clone. V gene TRBV20-1 combines with J gene TRBJ2-3, with 9 bases aligning to TRBD1. CDR1 is DFQATT, CDR2 SNEGSKA, per germline (reference sequence). The CDR3 is 14 residues long. CDR3 amino acids: CSASRTGVTGTQYF. The CDR3 DNA is TGCAGTGCTAGCAGGACAGGGGTGACAGGTACGCAGTATTTT.

As to this clonotype: This may be a read error, as it is one base from a much larger clone. V gene TRBV13 combines with J gene TRBJ1-1; 8 bases align to TRBD1. V was pared by 6 bases and J by 7 bases, with 10 bases of the junction left unmatched. There are 14 residues in the CDR3. CDR1 is PRHDT, CDR2 FYEKMQ, per germline (reference sequence). The CDR3 loop is CASRPWTGRIEAFF. The DNA for the CDR3 is TGTGCCAGCAGACCGTGGACAGGGAGGATTGAAGCTTTCTTT.

About this clonotype itself: One base away lies a much larger clone, so this may be a sequencing read error. The chain employs TRBV5-1 and TRBJ2-1, with 9 bases that match TRBD2. This CDR3 is built from 15 residues. Germline values: CDR1 SGHRS, CDR2 YFSETQ. CDR3 bases: TGCGCCAGCGGCTTGAGCGGGGGGTCTACAAATGAGCAGTTCTTC. Amino acids: CASGLSGGSTNEQFF.

This clonotype was seen ten or more times. The rearrangement links TRBV2 to TRBJ1-4; maybe TRBD1 (6 bases). The CDR3 totals 15 residues. Germline V gene data show CDR1 as SNHLY and CDR2 as FYNNEI. V shed 2 bases and J shed 1 base, with 8 bases lying between them. CDR3 sequence: CASSEYRETNEKLFF. The CDR3 DNA follows: TGTGCCAGCAGTGAATACAGGGAAACTAATGAAAAACTGTTTTTT.

This clonotype was observed at least ten times. The chain uses TRBV12-3 or TRBV12-4 and TRBJ1-1; 7 nucleotides match TRBD1. With V trimmed by 5 bases and J by 5 bases, 11 bases remained unmatched. The length of the CDR3 is 15 residues. The CDR3 nucleotides are TGTGCCAGCAGTCCCCAGGGGGGGGCTAGGACTGAAGCTTTCTTT. Encoded protein: CASSPQGGARTEAFF.